This TCR beta chain was profiled in a study of cytomegalovirus exposure and HLA in healthy donors. For the study at large: There were fewer than 130 million unique TCR beta sequences, drawn from around 180 million T cells, in an earlier analysis.

The ends lost 1 base at V and 0 bases at J; junction bases unmatched: 10. From germline, CDR1 is SGHAT and CDR2 FQNNGV. The CDR3 contains 18 residues. There were likely unrecorded immune exposures, though donors were nominally healthy when sampled. Use of 60 Vbeta and 13 Jbeta primers characterized the PCR. The method was immunoSEQ multiplex PCR; TCRdb's version includes in-frame clones alone and lacks a portion of them. The table has some 160,000 clones, around 84% seen once. Overall study findings and caveats: What TCR beta sequences reportedly achieved was accurate prediction of HLA-A and HLA-B alleles in most subjects. Beyond CMV serostatus, there was no information to go on about immune exposure.

A word on this clone: Antigen unknown.

The origin of this receptor is a boy younger than 10 in good health and CMV-seronegative. Sequences were obtained from PBMCs. The V call is TRBV11-2, the J call TRBJ2-7; 9 bases are a match to TRBD2. The CDR3, as DNA: TGTGCCAGCAGCTTAGGCCTGGGACTAGCCAAGAGCTCCTACGAGCAGTACTTC. As protein: CASSLGLGLAKSSYEQYF. The entire variable domain, with the rest obtained from reference TRBV11-2 and TRBJ2-7, is as follows: EAGVAQSPRYKIIEKRQSVAFWCNPISGHATLYWYQQILGQGPKLLIQFQNNGVVDDSQLPKDRFSAERLKGVDSTLKIQPAKLEDSAVYLCASSLGLGLAKSSYEQYFGPGTRLTVT.